This T cell receptor (beta chain) comes out of a study of CD8 T cells in ankylosing spondylitis. CDR3 length equals 13 residues. The V end lost 6 bases, the J end lost 1 base, and 10 bases lay between the germline ends. Germline V gives CDR1 SQVTM, CDR2 ANQGSEA. In this sample, this clonotype turned up many times. TCRdb used MiXCR to reprocess the 5' RACE reads, holding one entry per CDR3 protein. The sample has 200,000 to 250,000 distinct CDR3 sequences; approximately 10% are singletons. This TCR derives from a male donor with ankylosing spondylitis or in good health (not recorded which). This chain connects TRBV29-1 to TRBJ2-1, with D perhaps matching TRBD1 or TRBD2 (5 bases each). The sample consisted of blood, either unsorted or a sorted T cell fraction (not recorded which). The CDR3 nucleotides are TGCAGCGTCCGGGACGGTTCCTACAATGAGCAGTTCTTC. The encoded protein is CSVRDGSYNEQFF.